The present T cell receptor (beta chain) was sequenced within a study of cytomegalovirus exposure and HLA in healthy donors. About the study: The study placed around 80% of its 350 to 450 genotyped donors in the Caucasian-associated ancestry cluster. Notes on the study in general: Highest at DRB1 and lowest at HLA-C, TCR association rates differed among HLA loci in a later analysis. Among TCR beta chains, those listed as cytomegalovirus-associated numbered 164.

The CDR3 runs 14 residues. From germline, CDR1 is MDHEN and CDR2 SYDVKM. J gave up 2 bases and V 6 bases, and 2 bases lay outside the gene matches. PCR was performed using 60 Vbeta and 13 Jbeta primers. Libraries were prepared by immunoSEQ multiplex PCR; TCRdb keeps only in-frame clonotypes and omits some of them. The sample includes 180,000 or so clones, 75% to 80% of them seen just once. Concerning this clone: Its antigen is unknown.

The sequence derives from a middle-aged man in good health and CMV-seropositive. This sequence joins TRBV28 and TRBJ2-2; 8 bases match TRBD1. Sequenced input: PBMCs. The CDR3 DNA sequence: TGTGCCAGCAGCGGACAGGGAAACACCGGGGAGCTGTTTTTT. It is translated as CASSGQGNTGELFF.